This is a list of T cell receptor beta chains from one sample in a study of blood T cells in healthy people across ages. TCRdb fed the 5' RACE reads into MiXCR, producing one record per CDR3 protein. The sample includes 2 million or so distinct CDR3 sequences, 49% seen only once; the top ten take approximately 2.1%. Sequenced sample: blood. Source of these receptors: a woman in her 40s in good health. Both conserved end residues are part of each CDR3. A D gene is named only where the DNA matches it firmly. A clone size is listed for some rows: how often the clone was seen (once, few, many), or a class if it is expanded.

>.|TRBV7-2|TRBJ2-5|few
TGTGCCCTTGCCGGAGGGGATGGAGAGACCCAGTACTTC
CALAGGDGETQYF
>.|TRBV7-6|TRBJ2-7|.
TGTGCCAGCAGCTTAGCGGTCGAGCACTCCCACGAGCAGTACTTC
CASSLAVEHSHEQYF
>TRBD1|TRBV27|TRBJ2-7|few
TGTGCCAGCAGTCCGCGGACAGGGGTATCCTACGAGCAGTACTTC
CASSPRTGVSYEQYF
>TRBD1|TRBV6-5|TRBJ2-5|.
TGTGCCAGCAGTTACTCGGGACAGGGGGTAGAGACCCAGTACTTC
CASSYSGQGVETQYF
>TRBD2|TRBV9|TRBJ2-1|.
TGTGCCAGCAGTGGGACTAGCGGGGCCTACAATGAGCAGTTCTTC
CASSGTSGAYNEQFF
>.|TRBV7-6|TRBJ1-1|.
TGTGCCAGCAGCTCCGAGGGAATGGACACTGAAGCTTTCTTT
CASSSEGMDTEAFF
>.|TRBV5-1|TRBJ2-1|.
TGCGCCAGCAGCGTAGGGGACCTTTACAATGAGCAGTTCTTC
CASSVGDLYNEQFF
>.|TRBV28|TRBJ2-4|.
TGTGCCAGCAGTTTCACTGTACCCAAAAACATTCAGTACTTC
CASSFTVPKNIQYF
>.|TRBV5-5|TRBJ2-7|.
TGTGCCAGCAGAACAGGACACACAAGCTCCTACGAGCAGTACTTC
CASRTGHTSSYEQYF
>TRBD1|TRBV6-4|TRBJ2-3|few
TGTGCCAGCAGCAGACAGGGGCGTAGCACAGATACGCAGTATTTT
CASSRQGRSTDTQYF
>.|TRBV6-4|TRBJ2-6|.
TGTGCCAGCAGTGACTCGCCGACTATCTCTGGGGCCAACGTCCTGACTTTC
CASSDSPTISGANVLTF
>TRBD2|TRBV9|TRBJ2-1|few
TGTGCCAGCAGCGACAGCGGGGAGAACTACAATGAGCAGTTCTTC
CASSDSGENYNEQFF
>.|TRBV6-5|TRBJ2-1|many
TGTGCCAGCAGCAGGGACAATGAGCAGTTCTTC
CASSRDNEQFF
>.|TRBV7-2|TRBJ2-3|few
TGTGCCAGCAGCCCCTCCCTGGCGGGGGCCCTAACAGATACGCAGTATTTT
CASSPSLAGALTDTQYF
>.|TRBV2|TRBJ2-5|few
TGTGCCAGTTGCCTCGGGGGCTTCGAGACCCAGTACTTC
CASCLGGFETQYF
>TRBD1|TRBV20-1|TRBJ1-2|.
TGCAGTGCTCCCGACAGGGGGCCTCATGGCTACACCTTC
CSAPDRGPHGYTF
>.|TRBV5-1|TRBJ1-1|.
TGCGCCAGCAGCCCGGAGGGGGGATGGACTGAAGCTTTCTTT
CASSPEGGWTEAFF
>.|TRBV6-5|TRBJ2-5|.
TGTGCCAGCAGTAATTACATACTAGGCAGCCGGGAGACCCAGTACTTC
CASSNYILGSRETQYF
>.|TRBV4-3|TRBJ2-3|.
TGCGCCAGCAGCCAAGGTTCCAGCCATAGCACAGATACGCAGTATTTT
CASSQGSSHSTDTQYF
>TRBD1|TRBV24-1|TRBJ2-1|.
TGTGCCACCAGTGAACCTGGGACAGGGGTAAGCTCCTACAATGAGCAGTTCTTC
CATSEPGTGVSSYNEQFF
>TRBD2|TRBV6-6|TRBJ2-3|few
TGTGCCAGCAGTCACCGGACTAGCGGGGGGCACACAGATACGCAGTATTTT
CASSHRTSGGHTDTQYF
>.|TRBV20-1|TRBJ2-5|.
TGCAGCGTGGGGTACGAGACCCAGTACTTC
CSVGYETQYF
>TRBD2|TRBV20-1|TRBJ2-5|.
TGCAGTGCAAGGACTAGCGGGGGGGCCGGAGAGACCCAGTACTTC
CSARTSGGAGETQYF
>.|TRBV12-3/TRBV12-4|TRBJ1-4|.
TGTGCCAGCAGCCCGGGGGGGATTGGGGAAAAACTGTTTTTT
CASSPGGIGEKLFF
>.|TRBV28|TRBJ2-7|few
TGTGCCAGCAGTTTATGGGCCGGGGGCGCCCACTACGAGCAGTACTTC
CASSLWAGGAHYEQYF
>.|TRBV20-1|TRBJ1-2|.
TGCAGTGCTGGACCCCAGAGGGACTATGGCTACACCTTC
CSAGPQRDYGYTF
>.|TRBV20-1|TRBJ2-3|.
TGCAGTGCTAGAGGAGCCCCATACAACCCCTCAGATACGCAGTATTTT
CSARGAPYNPSDTQYF
>.|TRBV20-1|TRBJ2-7|.
TGCAGTGCTAGAGACCGACCCAGGGGCCACGAGCAGTACTTC
CSARDRPRGHEQYF
>.|TRBV29-1|TRBJ2-1|.
TGCAGCATAGCGGTTAAGGTGGGCAATGAGCAGTTCTTC
CSIAVKVGNEQFF
>.|TRBV4-3|TRBJ2-7|.
TGCGCCAGCAGCCAAGAGTGGAGGGCCTCTTCCTACGAGCAGTACTTC
CASSQEWRASSYEQYF
>.|TRBV20-1|TRBJ2-3|.
TGCAGTGCCTCCCGGCCGGAAGAGGACTATACGCAGTATTTT
CSASRPEEDYTQYF
>TRBD2|TRBV20-1|TRBJ2-7|few
TGCAGTGCTATACAGCCAAGAAGCGGGGGGGGCGACGAGCAGTACTTC
CSAIQPRSGGGDEQYF
>TRBD2|TRBV9|TRBJ2-1|once
TGTGCCAGCAGCGTAGGGACTAGCGACGGTGAGCAGTTCTTC
CASSVGTSDGEQFF
>.|TRBV4-3|TRBJ2-5|.
TGCGCCAGCAGCCAAGGGGGCTTGTTATATGAGACCCAGTACTTC
CASSQGGLLYETQYF
>.|TRBV20-1|TRBJ2-5|.
TGCAGTGCTAGAGATATCGGGGCGGGGACGGAGACCCAGTACTTC
CSARDIGAGTETQYF
>.|TRBV4-3|TRBJ2-3|few
TGCGCCAGCAGCCAAGGGAGGGACGGACGCACAGATACGCAGTATTTT
CASSQGRDGRTDTQYF
>.|TRBV10-1|TRBJ2-7|few
TGCGCCAGCAGTGACCTCTCCTACGAGCAGTACTTC
CASSDLSYEQYF
>.|TRBV15|TRBJ2-5|.
TGTGCCACCAGCACAAACTGGGGAGAGACCCAGTACTTC
CATSTNWGETQYF
>.|TRBV6-5|TRBJ1-1|.
TGTGCCAGCGGGGGAGGGGGTACTATCACTGAAGCTTTCTTT
CASGGGGTITEAFF
>TRBD2|TRBV6-5|TRBJ2-1|few
TGTGCCAGCAGTTACGCCGGGGGGAATGAGCAGTTCTTC
CASSYAGGNEQFF
>.|TRBV7-8|TRBJ2-1|.
TGTGCCAGCACCCTAGTCAGATTCGGACGGAATGAGCAGTTCTTC
CASTLVRFGRNEQFF
>.|TRBV20-1|TRBJ2-1|few
TGCAGTGTCCTCTTTCCGGGGGAACCTAATGAGCAGTTCTTC
CSVLFPGEPNEQFF
>.|TRBV7-9|TRBJ1-1|.
TGTGCCAGCGCAAAGACAGAAAACACTGAAGCTTTCTTT
CASAKTENTEAFF
>.|TRBV6-2/TRBV6-3|TRBJ2-5|few
TGTGCCAGCAGTACTCTAAAAACAGGGATCCGAGAGACCCAGTACTTC
CASSTLKTGIRETQYF
>TRBD1|TRBV20-1|TRBJ1-2|.
TGCAGTGCTGCCCGGGGAGGGGGCCCTAACTATGGCTACACCTTC
CSAARGGGPNYGYTF
>.|TRBV5-1|TRBJ2-3|once
TGCGCCGGCAGCTTGGTGGGCGGGAGCACAGATACGCAGTATTTT
CAGSLVGGSTDTQYF
>.|TRBV5-1|TRBJ2-1|.
TGCGCCAGCAGCTTCTTGTCCACCTTTCCCCAACGAAATGAGCAGTTCTTC
CASSFLSTFPQRNEQFF
>.|TRBV24-1|TRBJ2-5|.
TGTGCCACCAGTGAGGGGGACCAGACGGAGACCCAGTACTTC
CATSEGDQTETQYF
>.|TRBV29-1|TRBJ2-4|few
TGCAGCGTTGATGGTGATAGCAAAAACATTCAGTACTTC
CSVDGDSKNIQYF
>.|TRBV28|TRBJ2-7|.
TGTGCCAGCAGTTTAAATAGGGTCACCCCCTTCGAGCAGTACTTC
CASSLNRVTPFEQYF
>.|TRBV3-1|TRBJ1-2|few
TGTGCCAGCAGCCAAGCCCAGGGCTACACCTTC
CASSQAQGYTF
>.|TRBV29-1|TRBJ1-4|.
TGCAGCGTCGGGACGTTAATGACTGAAAAACTGTTTTTT
CSVGTLMTEKLFF
>.|TRBV6-1|TRBJ2-7|.
TGTGCCAGCACTCGGCAGGTCAACTCCTACGAGCAGTACTTC
CASTRQVNSYEQYF
>.|TRBV4-1|TRBJ1-1|.
TGCGCCAGCAGCCAAGATCCGCCGGGTTCGAACACTGAAGCTTTCTTT
CASSQDPPGSNTEAFF
>TRBD1|TRBV20-1|TRBJ1-5|few
TGCAGTGCTAGAGATAATCGGGCCGGGACAGTGTCTATCCGCAATCAGCCCCAGCATTTT
CSARDNRAGTVSIRNQPQHF
>.|TRBV6-2/TRBV6-3|TRBJ2-5|.
TGTGCCAGCAGTCACAGGGAGAGGGCGGAGACCCAGTACTTC
CASSHRERAETQYF